These 17 T cell receptor beta chains were all obtained from the same sample, sequenced in a study of early stage breast cancer tumors. Sequencing used immunoSEQ multiplex PCR; TCRdb keeps in-frame clones, though not all of them. The sample shows some 30,000 clones, roughly 77% of them seen only once. The sequencing sample was made of breast tumor tissue. The receptors shown here come from a person younger than 45 with breast cancer.

This rearrangement joins TRBV5-8 to TRBJ1-5; D is unresolved. Trimming stripped 4 bases from V and 7 bases from J, with 12 bases between. The length of the CDR3 is 13 residues. The germline V gene encodes CDR1 SGHTS and CDR2 YDEGEE. CDR3 sequence reads: CASSASWNQPQHF. The CDR3 coding sequence is TGTGCCAGCAGCGCGAGTTGGAACCAGCCCCAGCATTTT.

CDR3 amino acids: CASSERGFETSELFF. The CDR3 DNA reads as TGTGCCAGCAGTGAAAGGGGTTTTGAGACTTCCGAGCTGTTTTTT. The chain links TRBV6-1 to TRBJ2-2, with TRBD1 as a possible D gene (5 bases). Trimming shortened V by 2 bases and J by 11 bases, and 18 bases separated the two germline ends. The germline CDR1 and CDR2 sequences are MNHNS and SASEGT. The CDR3 runs 15 residues.

This rearrangement joins TRBV30 to TRBJ1-1; D not certain. Between the trimmed V and J ends, which lost 4 bases and 6 bases, there was a span of 6 bases. The V gene's germline CDR1 is GTSNPN and CDR2 SVGIG (reference sequence). The CDR3 runs to 10 residues. The CDR3 protein is CAWNRAEAFF. The CDR3 nucleotides read TGTGCCTGGAATAGGGCTGAAGCTTTCTTT. The full variable domain, its missing parts supplied by reference TRBV30 and TRBJ1-1, is SQTIHQWPATLVQPVGSPLSLECTVEGTSNPNLYWYRQAAGRGLQLLFYSVGIGQISSEVPQNLSASRPQDRQFILSSKKLLLSDSGFYLCAWNRAEAFFGQGTRLTVV.

The V call is TRBV10-2, the J call TRBJ1-1, with a weak D call TRBD1 (6 bases). Germline-derived CDR1 and CDR2 are WSHSY and SAAADI. The V gene lost 6 bases and the J gene lost 3 bases, with 8 bases spanning the gap. The length of the CDR3 is 12 residues. CDR3 sequence: CASRGGDTEAFF. CDR3 coding DNA: TGCGCCAGCAGAGGGGGTGACACTGAAGCTTTCTTT.

This clone has just a few counts. The V and J genes are TRBV30 and TRBJ2-1, with a weak D call TRBD2 (5 bases). Germline loops: CDR1 GTSNPN, CDR2 SVGIG (reference sequence). This CDR3 region has 11 residues. V was shortened by 8 bases and J by 3 bases, with 8 bases between the two germline ends. The CDR3 sequence is CAHGGYNEQFF. The CDR3 DNA is TGTGCCCATGGAGGCTACAATGAGCAGTTCTTC.

This chain connects TRBV5-1 to TRBJ1-1, with TRBD1 as a possible D gene (5 bases). Trimming shortened V by 4 bases and J by 8 bases, and 18 bases separated the two germline ends. The CDR3 extends over 14 amino acids. Looked up from germline, CDR1 is SGHRS and CDR2 is YFSETQ. This chain's CDR3 is CASSPITTGSEAFF. CDR3 coding DNA: TGCGCCAGCAGCCCCATCACTACAGGATCAGAAGCTTTCTTT.

This clone was counted once. The chain is built from TRBV7-2 and TRBJ2-3, with a tentative D call TRBD1 (5 bases). The ends were cut back, 3 bases at V and 0 bases at J, with 7 bases in the middle. The CDR3 is 14 amino acids. CDR1 and CDR2 from the germline V gene are SGHTA and FQGNSA. The CDR3 DNA is TGTGCCAGCAGCTTCAGGGCCAGCACAGATACGCAGTATTTT. Protein: CASSFRASTDTQYF.

The gene calls are TRBV9 and TRBJ1-2; tentatively, D is TRBD1 (6 bases). The CDR3 has 16 amino acids. Trimming pared 4 bases from V and 0 bases from J, leaving 16 bases between. Germline CDR1 reads SGDLS; CDR2 reads YYNGEE. CDR3: CASSIRGGGSNYGYTF. As DNA, the CDR3 is TGTGCCAGCAGCATACGTGGGGGGGGCTCTAACTATGGCTACACCTTC.

V is TRBV19 and J is TRBJ2-1; D perhaps matches TRBD2 (6 bases). Germline lookup yields CDR1 LNHDA and CDR2 SQIVND (reference sequence). V was clipped by 3 bases and J by 4 bases, with 16 bases between them. This CDR3 has 16 residues. The CDR3 here is CASSIHGRGGYNEQFF. CDR3 in DNA: TGTGCCAGTAGTATCCATGGGCGGGGCGGTTACAATGAGCAGTTCTTC.

This chain connects TRBV28 to TRBJ1-6; 8 bases align to TRBD1. The CDR3 length is 16 residues. Germline assignment: CDR1 MDHEN and CDR2 SYDVKM. The junction had 8 bases not matched to a gene; V was cut back by 3 bases and J by 7 bases. The CDR3 sequence: CASSFPRTGTNSPLHF. The CDR3 coding sequence is TGTGCCAGCAGTTTCCCAAGGACAGGGACAAATTCACCCCTCCACTTT.

This chain connects TRBV14 to TRBJ2-7; D may be TRBD1 (5 bases). The CDR3 spans 14 residues. Trimming took off 1 base at V and 4 bases at J, with 11 bases between the two ends. Germline CDR1 and CDR2: SGHDN and FVKESK. The CDR3 DNA follows: TGTGCCAGCAGCCAAGGTCAGGGAACATACGAGCAGTACTTC. This gives the protein CASSQGQGTYEQYF.

This clone appeared once. The V gene is TRBV5-1, the J gene TRBJ2-2, with 11 nucleotides matching TRBD2. Germline CDR1 SGHRS, CDR2 YFSETQ. The V and J ends lost 0 bases and 7 bases, in that order; junction bases with no gene match: 8. This CDR3 is 17 amino acids long. CDR3 sequence (DNA): TGCGCCAGCAGCTTGGTCACTAGCGGGAGTGGACTCGGGGAGCTGTTTTTT. Its protein product is CASSLVTSGSGLGELFF.

V is TRBV2 and J is TRBJ1-2, with 7 positions matching TRBD1. V lost 3 bases to trimming and J lost 4 bases; unmatched junction nucleotides: 8. This CDR3 is 15 amino acids long. Germline V gene data show CDR1 as SNHLY and CDR2 as FYNNEI. CDR3 nucleotide sequence: TGTGCCAGCAGTGATTTGGGGACAGAGATCTATGGCTACACCTTC. It is translated as CASSDLGTEIYGYTF.

V is TRBV6-1 and J is TRBJ1-5; 8 bases agree with TRBD1. The germline V gene has CDR1 MNHNS and CDR2 SASEGT. With 6 bases clipped from V and 3 bases from J, the junction kept 4 bases outside the gene matches. The CDR3 contains 14 residues. The CDR3 DNA is TGTGCCAGCAGGGAGACAGGGGACAATCAGCCCCAGCATTTT. Its protein is CASRETGDNQPQHF.

The J gene is TRBJ1-2, the V gene TRBV5-5; the match to TRBD1 covers 7 bases. Germline assignment: CDR1 SGHKS and CDR2 YYEKEE (reference sequence). J gave up 7 bases and V 4 bases, and 19 bases lay outside the gene matches. This CDR3 comprises 17 residues. CDR3 coding DNA: TGTGCCAGCAGCCCGGGACAGTCGGTAAGAACGGCTGCTGGCTACACCTTC. This sequence encodes CASSPGQSVRTAAGYTF.

The genes are TRBV30 and TRBJ1-3; a weak D match, TRBD1 (5 bases). The germline V gene has CDR1 GTSNPN and CDR2 SVGIG (reference sequence). The CDR3 loop spans 14 amino acids. V lost 4 bases, J lost 0 bases, and 10 bases lay in between. The CDR3 is CAWNGGFSGNTIYF. DNA for the CDR3: TGTGCCTGGAACGGGGGTTTCTCTGGAAACACCATATATTTT.

By sample fraction, this clone is medium-sized. CDR3 nucleotides: TGTGCCAGCAGCCAGACTAGCGGCCCTCTGGGCGAGCAGTACTTC. This codes for CASSQTSGPLGEQYF. The rearrangement uses TRBV7-2 and TRBJ2-7, with 9 bases that match TRBD2. Looked up from germline, CDR1 is SGHTA and CDR2 is FQGNSA. This CDR3 is built from 15 residues. With V trimmed by 5 bases and J by 6 bases, 11 bases remained unmatched.